Each of the 19 T cell receptor beta chains below was sequenced from the same sample in a study of blood T cell repertoires in COVID-19. Profiling relied on immunoSEQ multiplex PCR, and the TCRdb table lists in-frame clones only, not all of them. The sample holds about 240,000 clones, approximately 90% seen once. The sequencing sample was made of PBMCs or T cells enriched from blood (not recorded which). These receptor sequences come from a woman aged 25-40 years who had recovered from COVID-19.

The rearrangement links TRBV2 to TRBJ1-1; 7 bases are a match to TRBD1. The CDR3 is 14 residues long. CDR1 SNHLY and CDR2 FYNNEI come from the germline V gene. Trimming removed 7 bases from V and 1 base from J; junction bases left unmatched: 6. The CDR3 here is CASTSYRGNTEAFF. The CDR3 coding sequence is TGTGCCAGCACTAGTTACAGGGGGAACACTGAAGCTTTCTTT.

The J gene is TRBJ2-3, the V gene TRBV20-1; D is possibly TRBD2 (6 bases). CDR1 DFQATT and CDR2 SNEGSKA come from the germline V gene (reference sequence). This CDR3 region has 13 residues. V was trimmed by 3 bases and J by 6 bases, leaving 13 bases between them. CDR3 nucleotides: TGCAGTGCTAGTCGGAGGGCCCCGGATACGCAGTATTTT. This sequence encodes CSASRRAPDTQYF.

This clone showed up just a few times. The junction shows a germline mismatch at one end, possibly a read error. This chain connects TRBV7-7 to TRBJ2-7; 8 positions match TRBD1. This CDR3 has 15 amino acids. CDR1 and CDR2 (germline): SSHAT, FNYEAQ (reference sequence). The CDR3 sequence is CASSLKTGGWDEQYF. The CDR3 DNA follows: TGTGCTAGCAGCCTGAAAACAGGGGGATGGGACGAGCAGTACTTC. Based on the CDR3 plus reference TRBV7-7 and TRBJ2-7, the full variable domain is GAGVSQSPRYKVTKRGQDVTLRCDPISSHATLYWYQQALGQGPEFLTYFNYEAQPDKSGLPSDRFSAERPEGSISTLTIQRTEQRDSAMYRCASSLKTGGWDEQYFGPGTRLTVT.

The chain has TRBV7-2 and TRBJ1-1, with 7 bases identical to TRBD1. Germline V gives CDR1 SGHTA, CDR2 FQGNSA. This CDR3 is built from 14 residues. The ends lost 7 bases at V and 4 bases at J; junction bases unmatched: 9. DNA for the CDR3: TGTGCCAGCAACCTACAGGGGCTTGGCACTGAAGCTTTCTTT. This codes for CASNLQGLGTEAFF.

The CDR3 loop is CASSLVAVVSNEQFF. In DNA form, the CDR3 reads TGTGCCAGCAGCTTAGTAGCGGTAGTCTCGAATGAGCAGTTCTTC. V gene TRBV7-3 combines with J gene TRBJ2-1; possibly TRBD2 for D (6 bases). Germline V gene lookup returns CDR1 SGHTA and CDR2 FQGTGA. This CDR3 is built from 15 residues. V lost 2 bases, J lost 7 bases, and 15 bases lay in between.

This clone was recorded only once. This chain links TRBV30 with TRBJ2-7, with 7 bases aligning to TRBD2. Trimming at V came to 2 bases and at J to 4 bases, leaving 8 bases not matched to a gene. The CDR3 is made up of 14 amino acids. Germline-derived CDR1 and CDR2 are GTSNPN and SVGIG (reference sequence). The CDR3 nucleotides are TGTGCCTGGAGTTATGTTGCGGGAGAGTACGAGCAGTACTTC. As protein: CAWSYVAGEYEQYF. The full variable domain, rest sourced from reference TRBV30 and TRBJ2-7, is SQTIHQWPATLVQPVGSPLSLECTVEGTSNPNLYWYRQAAGRGLQLLFYSVGIGQISSEVPQNLSASRPQDRQFILSSKKLLLSDSGFYLCAWSYVAGEYEQYFGPGTRLTVT.

V is TRBV11-2 and J is TRBJ1-3; no firm D call. This CDR3 comprises 12 residues. V was pared by 5 bases and J by 5 bases, with 7 bases between. Germline assignment: CDR1 SGHAT and CDR2 FQNNGV. The CDR3 loop is CASSPFRNTIYF. CDR3 DNA: TGTGCCAGCAGCCCCTTTCGAAACACCATATATTTT. Based on the CDR3 plus reference TRBV11-2 and TRBJ1-3, the full variable domain is EAGVAQSPRYKIIEKRQSVAFWCNPISGHATLYWYQQILGQGPKLLIQFQNNGVVDDSQLPKDRFSAERLKGVDSTLKIQPAKLEDSAVYLCASSPFRNTIYFGEGSWLTVV.

CDR3 protein: CASSRTSGPTDTQYF. The CDR3 DNA is TGCGCCAGCAGTCGGACTAGCGGGCCTACAGATACGCAGTATTTT. V is TRBV4-3 and J is TRBJ2-3; 11 bases align to TRBD2. Trimming removed 6 bases from V and 3 bases from J; junction bases left unmatched: 5. Germline V gene data show CDR1 as LGHNA and CDR2 as YSLEER. This CDR3 contains 15 residues.

The chain uses TRBV28 and TRBJ1-2, with a tentative D call TRBD1 (6 bases). V gave up 7 bases and J gave up 4 bases, with 13 bases separating them. Germline CDR1 and CDR2: MDHEN and SYDVKM. The CDR3 contains 13 residues. The CDR3 loop is CASIEDRAYGYTF. CDR3 sequence (DNA): TGTGCCAGCATTGAGGACAGAGCCTATGGCTACACCTTC.

The chain recombines TRBV7-3 with TRBJ1-2; possibly TRBD1 for D (5 bases). The CDR3 runs 14 residues. The V gene lost 2 bases and the J gene lost 6 bases, with 13 bases spanning the gap. The germline V gene has CDR1 SGHTA and CDR2 FQGTGA. As DNA, the CDR3 is TGTGCCAGCAGCTTAGGGGCAGGTTTCGATGGCTACACCTTC. This sequence encodes CASSLGAGFDGYTF.

The chain has TRBV30 and TRBJ1-2; tentative D call: TRBD1 (5 bases). The germline V and J ends were trimmed by 0 bases and 5 bases, with 16 bases remaining between them. Per germline, CDR1 GTSNPN and CDR2 SVGIG (reference sequence). This CDR3 contains 15 residues. CDR3 bases: TGTGCCTGGAGTGTACGGGGGATAAGAGGGTATGGCTACACCTTC. Translating gives CAWSVRGIRGYGYTF.

This chain uses TRBV5-6 with TRBJ1-2; TRBD1 matches at 8 bases. The CDR3 is 16 amino acids. The ends lost 4 bases at V and 6 bases at J; junction bases unmatched: 14. Germline V CDR1 and CDR2: SGHDT, YYEEEE. CDR3: CASSKGGQGSLDGYTF. The CDR3 DNA is TGTGCCAGCAGCAAAGGTGGACAGGGAAGTTTGGATGGCTACACCTTC. The entire variable domain, with the rest obtained from reference TRBV5-6 and TRBJ1-2, is as follows: DAGVTQSPTHLIKTRGQQVTLRCSPKSGHDTVSWYQQALGQGPQFIFQYYEEEERQRGNFPDRFSGHQFPNYSSELNVNALLLGDSALYLCASSKGGQGSLDGYTFGSGTRLTVV.

This clone was counted a single time. This chain uses TRBV2 with TRBJ2-4; D gene uncertain. The V and J ends lost 6 bases and 6 bases respectively, with 9 bases between them. CDR1 is SNHLY, CDR2 FYNNEI, per germline. The CDR3 consists of 12 residues. The CDR3 sequence is CASRSRVNIQYF. CDR3 DNA: TGTGCCAGCAGGTCTCGGGTAAACATTCAGTACTTC. The variable domain in full, completed from reference TRBV2 and TRBJ2-4, reads EPEVTQTPSHQVTQMGQEVILRCVPISNHLYFYWYRQILGQKVEFLVSFYNNEISEKSEIFDDQFSVERPDGSNFTLKIRSTKLEDSAMYFCASRSRVNIQYFGAGTRLSVL.

V usage is TRBV2 and J usage is TRBJ1-6; 8 bases are a match to TRBD1. The germline CDR1 and CDR2 sequences are SNHLY and FYNNEI. J was trimmed by 6 bases and V by 5 bases; bases with no gene match: 6. The CDR3 consists of 15 residues. Here the CDR3 reads CASSIGQGGNSPLHF. Written as DNA, the CDR3 is TGTGCCAGCAGTATAGGACAGGGCGGTAATTCACCCCTCCACTTT.

This clone has ten or more counts. This chain uses TRBV11-3 with TRBJ2-1, with 10 bases that match TRBD2. Germline loops: CDR1 SGHNT, CDR2 YENEEA. After removal of 3 bases from V and 5 bases from J, the junction contained 1 base not matched to a gene. The CDR3 consists of 14 residues. CDR3 loop: CASSFTSGDNEQFF. The CDR3 DNA reads TGTGCCAGCAGCTTCACTAGCGGGGACAATGAGCAGTTCTTC.

The chain links TRBV28 to TRBJ1-4, with TRBD1 identical over 7 bases. V lost 3 bases and J lost 7; bases outside the gene matches: 2. Per the germline V gene, CDR1 is MDHEN and CDR2 is SYDVKM. The CDR3 loop spans 13 amino acids. CDR3 residues: CASSLGQIEKLFF. DNA for the CDR3: TGTGCCAGCAGTTTGGGACAGATTGAAAAACTGTTTTTT.

This rearrangement joins TRBV19 to TRBJ1-1; no definite D call. This CDR3 spans 14 amino acids. The V and J ends lost 3 bases and 1 base respectively, with 9 bases between them. Germline CDR1 reads LNHDA; CDR2 reads SQIVND (reference sequence). CDR3 amino acids: CASSIAGSNTEAFF. CDR3 sequence (DNA): TGTGCCAGTAGTATCGCGGGGTCGAACACTGAAGCTTTCTTT.

V and J are TRBV7-9 and TRBJ1-2, with 9 bases identical to TRBD1. CDR1 is SEHNR and CDR2 is FQNEAQ in the germline V gene (reference sequence). The V gene end was trimmed by 8 bases and the J gene end by 6 bases; junction bases not matched to a gene: 13. This CDR3 has 15 residues. The CDR3 reads CASLHHRDREDGYTF. CDR3 in DNA: TGTGCCAGCCTCCATCACCGGGACAGGGAGGATGGCTACACCTTC. Looking up the rest from reference TRBV7-9 and TRBJ1-2 gives the full variable domain: DTGVSQNPRHKITKRGQNVTFRCDPISEHNRLYWYRQTLGQGPEFLTYFQNEAQLEKSRLLSDRFSAERPKGSFSTLEIQRTEQGDSAMYLCASLHHRDREDGYTFGSGTRLTVV.

This clone was found once. The chain employs TRBV7-3 and TRBJ1-1; 9 bases match TRBD1. The junction had 14 bases not matched to a gene; V was cut back by 5 bases and J by 4 bases. Per germline, CDR1 SGHTA and CDR2 FQGTGA. The CDR3 extends over 17 amino acids. CDR3 in amino acids: CASSPIPGTGSGTEAFF. CDR3 coding DNA: TGTGCCAGCAGCCCGATTCCCGGGACAGGGTCGGGCACTGAAGCTTTCTTT.